Described below is a single T cell receptor beta chain sequence and its context. Deletions cut 5 bases from V and 0 bases from J, with 14 bases between. This CDR3 comprises 16 residues. The V gene's germline CDR1 is MDHEN and CDR2 SYDVKM. These data come from a study of tumor-infiltrating lymphocytes in oesophageal squamous cell carcinoma. TCRdb re-analysed the PCR reads in MiXCR, keeping a single row per CDR3 protein. The top ten clones hold about 40% of a sample with about 21,000 distinct CDR3 sequences, around two fifths of them seen once. The J gene is TRBJ1-3, the V gene TRBV28, with D uncertain. The source is a male donor with esophageal squamous cell carcinoma. The source material was esophageal tumor tissue. The CDR3 sequence: CASSPTWSFSGNTIYF. The CDR3 DNA follows: TGTGCCAGCAGTCCCACCTGGAGCTTCTCTGGAAACACCATATATTTT.